This TCR beta chain was recorded in a study of blood T cell repertoires in COVID-19. About the research overall: The origin of the acute and convalescent COVID-19 samples was the United States, Italy and Spain.

This clone has only a few counts. Original data processing: Reference gene primers were amplified, and this amplification served to estimate nucleated cell counts. Only in-frame clones appear in the TCRdb table, and some are missing; sequencing was by immunoSEQ multiplex PCR. That table supplies the V and J calls and clone size; D and trimming were determined from the DNA. The sample holds more than 15,000 clones; roughly 81% are singletons and the top ten take about 8%. Germline V gene sequence: CDR1 SGHTA, CDR2 FQGNSA. Trimming took 3 bases from V and 0 from J, leaving 6 bases between them. This CDR3 region has 14 residues.

Sequenced input: peripheral blood. The clonotype originates from a man in his fifties or sixties with acute or convalescent COVID-19. The chain combines TRBV7-2 with TRBJ1-3; no firm D call. In nucleotides, the CDR3 is TGTGCCAGCAGCTTTTCGTTCTCTGGAAACACCATATATTTT. Protein product: CASSFSFSGNTIYF. The full variable domain, rest sourced from reference TRBV7-2 and TRBJ1-3, is GAGVSQSPSNKVTEKGKDVELRCDPISGHTALYWYRQSLGQGLEFLIYFQGNSAPDKSGLPSDRFSAERTGGSVSTLTIQRTQQEDSAVYLCASSFSFSGNTIYFGEGSWLTVV.